The clone carrying this T cell receptor beta chain appeared a few times. This specimen comes from a study of T-cell reconstitution after alpha-beta-depleted transplantation in children. A library of TCRbeta sequences, prepared with unique molecular identifiers, was generated. TCRdb re-derived calls from the PCR reads in MiXCR, one entry per CDR3 protein. The sample lists about 500,000 distinct CDR3 sequences, about 30% occurring once. V lost 4 bases, J lost 7 bases, and 8 bases stayed unmatched. This CDR3 has 13 amino acids. The germline CDR1 and CDR2 sequences are SGHNT and YYREEE (reference sequence).

The material sequenced was PBMCs from the stem cell graft donor, taken from the stem cell graft. The source is a human donor who donated a stem cell graft to a child with aplastic anemia. The J gene is TRBJ2-7, the V gene TRBV5-4, with 7 positions matching TRBD2. CDR3 nucleotides: TGTGCCAGCAGCCCGATTCTGGGAGGGGAGCAGTACTTC. Translation gives CASSPILGGEQYF.